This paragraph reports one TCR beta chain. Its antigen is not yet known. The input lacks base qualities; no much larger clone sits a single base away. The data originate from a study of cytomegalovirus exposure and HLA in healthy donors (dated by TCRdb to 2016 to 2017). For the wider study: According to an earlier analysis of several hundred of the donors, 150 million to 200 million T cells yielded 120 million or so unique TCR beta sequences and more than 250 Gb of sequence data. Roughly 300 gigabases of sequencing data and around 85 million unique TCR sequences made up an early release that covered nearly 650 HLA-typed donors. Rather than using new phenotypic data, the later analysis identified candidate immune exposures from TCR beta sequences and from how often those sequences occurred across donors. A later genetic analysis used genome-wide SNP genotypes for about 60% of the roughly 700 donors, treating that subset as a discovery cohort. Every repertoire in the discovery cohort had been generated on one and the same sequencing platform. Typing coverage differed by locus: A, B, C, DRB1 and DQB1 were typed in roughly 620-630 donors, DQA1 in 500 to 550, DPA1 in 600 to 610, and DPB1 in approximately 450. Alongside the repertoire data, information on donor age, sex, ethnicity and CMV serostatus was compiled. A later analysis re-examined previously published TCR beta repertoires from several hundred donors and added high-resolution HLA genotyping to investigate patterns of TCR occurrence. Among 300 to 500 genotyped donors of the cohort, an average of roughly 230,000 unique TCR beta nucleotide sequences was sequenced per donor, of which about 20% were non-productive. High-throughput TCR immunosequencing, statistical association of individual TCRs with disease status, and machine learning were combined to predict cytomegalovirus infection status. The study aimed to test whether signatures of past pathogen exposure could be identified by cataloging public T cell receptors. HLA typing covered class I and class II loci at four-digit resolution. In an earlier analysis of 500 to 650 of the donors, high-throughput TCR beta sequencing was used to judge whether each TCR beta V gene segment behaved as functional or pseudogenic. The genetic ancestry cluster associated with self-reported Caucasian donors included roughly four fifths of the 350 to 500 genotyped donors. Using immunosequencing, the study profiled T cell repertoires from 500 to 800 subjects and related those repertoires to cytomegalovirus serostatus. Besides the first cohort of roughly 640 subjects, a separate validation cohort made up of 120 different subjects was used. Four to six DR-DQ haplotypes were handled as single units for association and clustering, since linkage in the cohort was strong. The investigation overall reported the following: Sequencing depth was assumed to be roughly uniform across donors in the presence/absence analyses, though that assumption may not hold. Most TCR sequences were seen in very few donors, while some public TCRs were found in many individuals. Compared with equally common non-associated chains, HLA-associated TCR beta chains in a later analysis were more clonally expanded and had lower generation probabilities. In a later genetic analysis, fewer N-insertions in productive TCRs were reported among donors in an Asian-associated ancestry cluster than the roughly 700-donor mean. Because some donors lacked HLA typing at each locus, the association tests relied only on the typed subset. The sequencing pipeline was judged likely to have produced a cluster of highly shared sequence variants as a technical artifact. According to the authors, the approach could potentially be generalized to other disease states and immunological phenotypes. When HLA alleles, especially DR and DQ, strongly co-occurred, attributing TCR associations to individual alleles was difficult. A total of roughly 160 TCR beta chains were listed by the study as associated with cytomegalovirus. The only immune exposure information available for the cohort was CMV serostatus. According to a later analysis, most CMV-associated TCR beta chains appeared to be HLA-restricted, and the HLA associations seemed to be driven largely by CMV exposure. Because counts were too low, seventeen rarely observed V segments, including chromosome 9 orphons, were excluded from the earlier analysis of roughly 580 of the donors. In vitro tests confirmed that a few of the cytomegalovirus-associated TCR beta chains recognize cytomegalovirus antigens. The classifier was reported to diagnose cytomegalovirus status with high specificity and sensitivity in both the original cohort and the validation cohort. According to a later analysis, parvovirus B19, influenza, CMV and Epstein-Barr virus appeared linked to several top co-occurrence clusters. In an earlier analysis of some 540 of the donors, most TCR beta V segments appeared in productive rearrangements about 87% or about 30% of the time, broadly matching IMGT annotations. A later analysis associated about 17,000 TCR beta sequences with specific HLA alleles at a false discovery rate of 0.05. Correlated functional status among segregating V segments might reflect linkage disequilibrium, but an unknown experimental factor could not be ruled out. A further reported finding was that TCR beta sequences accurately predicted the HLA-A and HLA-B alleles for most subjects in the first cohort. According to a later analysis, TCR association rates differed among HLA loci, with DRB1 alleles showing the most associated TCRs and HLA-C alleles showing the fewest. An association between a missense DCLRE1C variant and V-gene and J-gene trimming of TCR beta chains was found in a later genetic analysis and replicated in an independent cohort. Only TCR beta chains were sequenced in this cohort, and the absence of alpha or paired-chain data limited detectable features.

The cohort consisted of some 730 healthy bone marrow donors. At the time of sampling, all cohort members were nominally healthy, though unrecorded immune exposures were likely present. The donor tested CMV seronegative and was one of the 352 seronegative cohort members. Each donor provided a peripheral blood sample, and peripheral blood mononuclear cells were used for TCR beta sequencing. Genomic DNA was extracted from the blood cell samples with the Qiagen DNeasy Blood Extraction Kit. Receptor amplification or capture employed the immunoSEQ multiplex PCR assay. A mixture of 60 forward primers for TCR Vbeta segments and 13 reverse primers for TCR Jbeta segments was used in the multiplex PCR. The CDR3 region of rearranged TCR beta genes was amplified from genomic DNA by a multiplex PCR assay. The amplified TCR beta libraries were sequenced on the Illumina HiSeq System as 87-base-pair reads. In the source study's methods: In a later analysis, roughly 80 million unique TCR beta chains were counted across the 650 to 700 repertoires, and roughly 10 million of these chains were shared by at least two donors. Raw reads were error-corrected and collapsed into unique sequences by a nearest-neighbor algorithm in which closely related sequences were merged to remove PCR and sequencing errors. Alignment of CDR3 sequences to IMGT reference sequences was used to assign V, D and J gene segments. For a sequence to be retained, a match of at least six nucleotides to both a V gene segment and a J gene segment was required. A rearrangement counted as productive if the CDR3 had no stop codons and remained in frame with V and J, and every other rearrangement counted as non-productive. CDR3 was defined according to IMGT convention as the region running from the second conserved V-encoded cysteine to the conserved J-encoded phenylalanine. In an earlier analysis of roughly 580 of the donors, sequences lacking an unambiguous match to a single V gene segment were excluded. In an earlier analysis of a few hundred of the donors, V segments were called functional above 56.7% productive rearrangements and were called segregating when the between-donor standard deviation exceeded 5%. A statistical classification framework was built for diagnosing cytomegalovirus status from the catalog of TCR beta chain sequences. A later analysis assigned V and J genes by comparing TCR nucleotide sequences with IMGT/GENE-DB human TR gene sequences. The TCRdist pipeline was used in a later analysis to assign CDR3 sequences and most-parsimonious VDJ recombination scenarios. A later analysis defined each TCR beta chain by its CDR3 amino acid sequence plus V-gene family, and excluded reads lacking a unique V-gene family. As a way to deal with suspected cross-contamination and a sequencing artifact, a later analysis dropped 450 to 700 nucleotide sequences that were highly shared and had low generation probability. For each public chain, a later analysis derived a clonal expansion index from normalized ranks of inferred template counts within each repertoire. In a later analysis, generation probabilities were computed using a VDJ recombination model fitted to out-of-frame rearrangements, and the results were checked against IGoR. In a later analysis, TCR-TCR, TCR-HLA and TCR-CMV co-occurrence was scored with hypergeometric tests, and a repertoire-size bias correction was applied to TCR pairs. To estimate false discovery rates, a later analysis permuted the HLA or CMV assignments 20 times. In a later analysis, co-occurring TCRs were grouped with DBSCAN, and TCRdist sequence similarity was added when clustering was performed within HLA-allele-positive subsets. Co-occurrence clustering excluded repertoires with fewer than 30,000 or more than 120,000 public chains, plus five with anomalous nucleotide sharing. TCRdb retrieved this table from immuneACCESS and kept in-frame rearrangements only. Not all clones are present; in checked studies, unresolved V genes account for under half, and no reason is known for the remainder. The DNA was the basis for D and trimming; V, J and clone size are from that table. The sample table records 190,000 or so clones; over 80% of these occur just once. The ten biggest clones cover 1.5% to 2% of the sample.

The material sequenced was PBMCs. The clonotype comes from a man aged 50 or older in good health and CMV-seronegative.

The CDR3 reads CASSSTTREGYGYTF. The base sequence is TGTGCCAGCAGTTCCACGACCCGTGAGGGCTATGGCTACACCTTC. The sequence joins TRBV27 to TRBJ1-2; the D segment cannot be called with confidence. V was cut back by 4 bases and J by 4 bases, leaving a gap of 16 bases between them. CDR1 is given as MNHEY and CDR2 as SMNVEV, both from the germline V gene (reference sequence). Counted from cysteine to phenylalanine, this CDR3 has 15 amino acids. Just the 45-base CDR3 DNA is kept, in frame starting at base 1.